This TCR beta chain is drawn from a study of beta chain features in type 1 diabetes. The wider study: Age, gender, cell numbers and subset yield matched between patients and controls.

A note on this clone: This CDR3 is also generated by other DNA sequences in the sample.

All of the isolated RNA was reverse transcribed, so expressed TCRB transcripts were sequenced. Here immunoSEQ multiplex PCR was the method, and the copy in TCRdb shows in-frame clones only, minus some. This table holds fewer than 400,000 clones, 8% found once. V lost 3 bases, J lost 2 bases, and 3 bases stayed unmatched. The CDR3 consists of 14 residues. The germline V gene has CDR1 SGHTA and CDR2 FQGNSA. The receptor was derived from a young woman in good health. V gene TRBV7-2 combines with J gene TRBJ2-7; the match to TRBD2 covers 8 bases. The source material was central memory CD4+ T cells from blood. The chain's CDR3 is CASSLGRGAYEQYF. The CDR3 DNA reads TGTGCCAGCAGCTTGGGGCGGGGGGCCTACGAGCAGTACTTC.